This passage covers 21 T cell receptor beta chains from one sample sequenced in a study of cytomegalovirus exposure and HLA in healthy donors. The PCR had 60 Vbeta and 13 Jbeta primers. Sequencing was performed with immunoSEQ multiplex PCR; in TCRdb, only in-frame clones are kept and a portion is missing. The table lists some 140,000 clones, 73% of them singletons, with 1% to 1.5% in the top ten. The specimen was PBMCs. These receptors were collected from a woman in her forties in good health and CMV-seronegative.

Only one count was recorded for this clone. The chain combines TRBV10-3 with TRBJ1-2; D remains unclear. V lost 5 bases and J lost 0, with 7 bases in between. This CDR3 is 13 amino acids long. Germline V gene lookup returns CDR1 ENHRY and CDR2 SYGVKD. The CDR3 is CAISYTPNYGYTF. The CDR3 nucleotides read TGTGCCATCAGTTACACCCCTAACTATGGCTACACCTTC.

This clone was found once. This rearrangement joins TRBV5-4 to TRBJ2-3; 12 bases match TRBD2. The CDR3 is made up of 16 amino acids. Germline CDR1 reads SGHNT; CDR2 reads YYREEE (reference sequence). J gave up 3 bases and V 4 bases, and 6 bases lay outside the gene matches. CDR3 sequence: CASSEKTSGGTDTQYF. For the CDR3, the DNA is TGTGCCAGCAGCGAAAAGACTAGCGGGGGAACAGATACGCAGTATTTT.

The chain links TRBV7-9 to TRBJ2-3, with D possibly being TRBD2 (6 bases). This CDR3 is 15 amino acids long. CDR1 and CDR2 (germline): SEHNR, FQNEAQ (reference sequence). Trimming took 2 bases from V and 3 from J, leaving 12 bases between them. CDR3 in DNA: TGTGCCAGCAGCTTATCGGTCGGGGGAACAGATACGCAGTATTTT. This encodes CASSLSVGGTDTQYF.

This clone was picked up a small number of times. The rearrangement uses TRBV6-6 and TRBJ1-1; weak D call: TRBD1 (6 bases). This CDR3 has 13 amino acids. Germline V gene lookup returns CDR1 MNHNY and CDR2 SVGAGI (reference sequence). V lost 6 bases to trimming and J lost 4 bases, with 12 bases between them. Written as DNA, the CDR3 is TGTGCCAGCAGCATAACAGGGACCACTGAAGCTTTCTTT. Protein product: CASSITGTTEAFF.

This chain joins TRBV7-8 and TRBJ2-3; 7 bases are shared with TRBD2. Germline V gene lookup returns CDR1 SGHVS and CDR2 FQNEAQ. The CDR3 contains 16 residues. V gave up 5 bases and J gave up 2 bases; unmatched junction bases: 10. Here the CDR3 reads CASSGMGLADTDTQYF. The CDR3 DNA reads as TGTGCCAGCAGCGGCATGGGCCTAGCGGACACAGATACGCAGTATTTT.

The CDR3 bases are TGTGCCAGCAGTCCCTGGGCTATGAACACTGAAGCTTTCTTT. It codes for CASSPWAMNTEAFF. This chain joins TRBV28 and TRBJ1-1; no clear D. CDR1 and CDR2 from the germline V gene are MDHEN and SYDVKM. This CDR3 contains 14 residues. V lost 5 bases, J lost 0 bases, and 10 bases lay in between.

The gene calls are TRBV27 and TRBJ1-2; 9 bases align to TRBD1. The CDR3 has 15 residues. Germline CDR1 reads MNHEY; CDR2 reads SMNVEV (reference sequence). Germline trimming cut 4 bases from V and 6 bases from J; bases unmatched to any gene: 9. The CDR3 loop reads CASSSHRGRADGYTF. For the CDR3, the DNA is TGTGCCAGCAGTTCCCACAGGGGGCGGGCAGATGGCTACACCTTC.

This sequence joins TRBV15 and TRBJ2-2; 7 bases are shared with TRBD1. After removal of 0 bases from V and 6 bases from J, the junction contained 7 bases not matched to a gene. The V gene's germline CDR1 is LNHNV and CDR2 YYDKDF (reference sequence). The CDR3 has 16 amino acids. The CDR3 here is CATSRDPIQGSGELFF. CDR3 bases: TGTGCCACCAGCAGAGATCCAATACAGGGGTCCGGGGAGCTGTTTTTT.

As regards this clone: Other DNA sequences in the sample encode the same CDR3. This chain uses TRBV2 with TRBJ1-2; 8 nucleotides match TRBD1. This CDR3 is 13 amino acids long. J was trimmed by 6 bases and V by 6 bases; bases with no gene match: 6. The germline gives CDR1 SNHLY, CDR2 FYNNEI. The DNA for the CDR3 is TGTGCCAGCAGGCCCGGACAGGGTAATGGCTACACCTTC. Protein product: CASRPGQGNGYTF. Complete variable domain (other parts from reference TRBV2 and TRBJ1-2): EPEVTQTPSHQVTQMGQEVILRCVPISNHLYFYWYRQILGQKVEFLVSFYNNEISEKSEIFDDQFSVERPDGSNFTLKIRSTKLEDSAMYFCASRPGQGNGYTFGSGTRLTVV.

The chain links TRBV15 to TRBJ1-1; D is uncertain. Germline lookup yields CDR1 LNHNV and CDR2 YYDKDF (reference sequence). The CDR3 loop spans 13 amino acids. Trimming took 1 base from V and 6 from J, leaving 9 bases between them. This chain's CDR3 is CATSRVLGAEAFF. The CDR3 DNA reads TGTGCCACCAGCAGAGTATTGGGCGCTGAAGCTTTCTTT. The full variable domain, with the rest looked up from reference TRBV15 and TRBJ1-1, is DAMVIQNPRYQVTQFGKPVTLSCSQTLNHNVMYWYQQKSSQAPKLLFHYYDKDFNNEADTPDNFQSRRPNTSFCFLDIRSPGLGDTAMYLCATSRVLGAEAFFGQGTRLTVV.

The genes are TRBV5-6 and TRBJ1-2; maybe TRBD1 (6 bases). Germline CDR1 SGHDT, CDR2 YYEEEE. The CDR3 is made up of 16 amino acids. The V end was cut by 4 bases, the J end by 4 bases, with 20 bases between. CDR3 amino acids: CASSLVGGLEGYGYTF. The CDR3 DNA follows: TGTGCCAGCAGCCTAGTCGGGGGGCTCGAGGGCTATGGCTACACCTTC.

The rearrangement uses TRBV5-4 and TRBJ2-5; 8 bases match TRBD2. This CDR3 contains 14 residues. CDR1 and CDR2 from the germline V gene are SGHNT and YYREEE (reference sequence). V gave up 4 bases and J gave up 7 bases; unmatched junction bases: 9. For the CDR3, the DNA is TGTGCCAGCAGCCCCGGTAGCGGGGAGGGGACCCAGTACTTC. Encoded protein: CASSPGSGEGTQYF.

The chain is built from TRBV27 and TRBJ2-1, with D tentatively TRBD1 (6 bases). Germline V gives CDR1 MNHEY, CDR2 SMNVEV (reference sequence). V lost 2 bases to trimming and J lost 7 bases, with 12 bases between them. The CDR3 loop spans 14 amino acids. The CDR3 coding sequence is TGTGCCAGCAGTTTACAGGGGATGATGAATGAGCAGTTCTTC. As protein: CASSLQGMMNEQFF.

The genes are TRBV19 and TRBJ2-6, with TRBD2 matching 15 bases. CDR1 and CDR2 (germline): LNHDA, SQIVND (reference sequence). V shed 6 bases and J 4 bases; nucleotides not matched to a gene: 4. The CDR3 is made up of 17 amino acids. The CDR3, as DNA: TGTGCCAGTAGCGGACTAGCGGGGGGGCCGGGGGCCAACGTCCTGACTTTC. It encodes CASSGLAGGPGANVLTF.

V is TRBV19 and J is TRBJ1-2; a weak D match, TRBD1 (5 bases). V was cut by 7 bases and J by 1 base, with 19 bases left in between. CDR1 and CDR2 (germline): LNHDA, SQIVND (reference sequence). This CDR3 contains 16 residues. CDR3 DNA sequence: TGTGCCAGTACCAACCCCGGGACTTTCAATAACTATGGCTACACCTTC. Amino acids: CASTNPGTFNNYGYTF.

The chain carries TRBV6-6 and TRBJ2-3, with 7 nucleotides matching TRBD1. The germline CDR1 and CDR2 sequences are MNHNY and SVGAGI (reference sequence). The CDR3 has 14 amino acids. The J segment lost 1 base and the V segment lost 6 bases, leaving 4 bases of the junction unmatched. The chain's CDR3 is CASSTGVGTDTQYF. Written as DNA, the CDR3 is TGTGCCAGCAGCACAGGGGTCGGCACAGATACGCAGTATTTT.

This clone appeared a few times. The CDR3 loop is CASSGQGGVLSEKLFF. The CDR3 region has the DNA TGTGCCAGCAGTGGTCAGGGGGGTGTTTTAAGTGAAAAACTGTTTTTT. The V call is TRBV2, the J call TRBJ1-4; 7 nucleotides line up with TRBD1. Germline lookup yields CDR1 SNHLY and CDR2 FYNNEI. This CDR3 region has 16 residues. J gave up 7 bases and V 4 bases, and 12 bases lay outside the gene matches.

This clone was seen only a few times. J is TRBJ1-5 and V is TRBV6-5; the D gene is possibly TRBD1 (6 bases). CDR3 length equals 13 residues. Germline lookup yields CDR1 MNHEY and CDR2 SVGAGI. The ends were cut back, 5 bases at V and 6 bases at J, with 11 bases in the middle. CDR3 sequence: CASSNRESQPQHF. The CDR3 DNA follows: TGTGCCAGCAGTAACAGGGAAAGTCAGCCCCAGCATTTT.

V usage is TRBV2 and J usage is TRBJ1-4; D is perhaps TRBD1 (6 bases). The CDR3 runs to 16 residues. Trimming pared 7 bases from V and 8 bases from J, leaving 23 bases between. Germline values: CDR1 SNHLY, CDR2 FYNNEI. CDR3 loop: CASKFQGGPLREKLFF. The CDR3 nucleotides read TGTGCCAGCAAATTTCAAGGGGGACCACTCAGGGAAAAACTGTTTTTT.

This chain joins TRBV5-1 and TRBJ2-5, with D possibly TRBD1 on 6 matching bases. CDR3 length: 13 amino acids. Germline V lookup: CDR1 SGHRS, CDR2 YFSETQ. V lost 4 bases to trimming and J lost 5 bases, with 12 bases between them. CDR3 coding DNA: TGCGCCAGCAGCGACCTCAGGGGTGAGACCCAGTACTTC. Translation: CASSDLRGETQYF.

The chain uses TRBV5-4 and TRBJ1-4; perhaps TRBD1 as D (5 bases). Trimming shortened V by 3 bases and J by 7 bases, and 16 bases separated the two germline ends. CDR3 length: 15 amino acids. Germline CDR1 SGHNT, CDR2 YYREEE (reference sequence). CDR3 DNA sequence: TGTGCCAGCAGCTCGTCGGGGACCGGGGGTGAAAAACTGTTTTTT. This codes for CASSSSGTGGEKLFF.